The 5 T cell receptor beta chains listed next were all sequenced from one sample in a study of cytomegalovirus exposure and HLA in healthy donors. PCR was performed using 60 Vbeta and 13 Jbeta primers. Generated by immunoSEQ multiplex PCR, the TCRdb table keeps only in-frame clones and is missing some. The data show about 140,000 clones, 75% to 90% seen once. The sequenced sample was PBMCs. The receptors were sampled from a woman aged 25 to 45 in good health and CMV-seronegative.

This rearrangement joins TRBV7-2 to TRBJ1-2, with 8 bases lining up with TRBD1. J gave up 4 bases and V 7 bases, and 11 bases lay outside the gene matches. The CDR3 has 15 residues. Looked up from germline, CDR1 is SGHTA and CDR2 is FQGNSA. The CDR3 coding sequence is TGTGCCAGCAACTTGGGAACAGGGGGAGTCTATGGCTACACCTTC. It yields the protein CASNLGTGGVYGYTF. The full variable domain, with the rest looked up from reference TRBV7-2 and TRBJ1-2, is GAGVSQSPSNKVTEKGKDVELRCDPISGHTALYWYRQSLGQGLEFLIYFQGNSAPDKSGLPSDRFSAERTGGSVSTLTIQRTQQEDSAVYLCASNLGTGGVYGYTFGSGTRLTVV.

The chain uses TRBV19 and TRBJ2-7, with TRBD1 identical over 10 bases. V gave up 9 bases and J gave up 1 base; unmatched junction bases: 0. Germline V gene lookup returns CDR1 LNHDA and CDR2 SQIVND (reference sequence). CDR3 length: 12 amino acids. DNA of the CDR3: TGTGCCAGGGACAGGGGGTCCTACGAGCAGTACTTC. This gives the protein CARDRGSYEQYF.

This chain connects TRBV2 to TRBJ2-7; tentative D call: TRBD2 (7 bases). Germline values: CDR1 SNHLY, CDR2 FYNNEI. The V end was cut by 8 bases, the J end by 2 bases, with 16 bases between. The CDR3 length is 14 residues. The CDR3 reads CASVGGDRAYEQYF. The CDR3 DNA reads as TGTGCCAGCGTAGGGGGGGATCGCGCCTACGAGCAGTACTTC. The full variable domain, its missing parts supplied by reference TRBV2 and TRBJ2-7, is EPEVTQTPSHQVTQMGQEVILRCVPISNHLYFYWYRQILGQKVEFLVSFYNNEISEKSEIFDDQFSVERPDGSNFTLKIRSTKLEDSAMYFCASVGGDRAYEQYFGPGTRLTVT.

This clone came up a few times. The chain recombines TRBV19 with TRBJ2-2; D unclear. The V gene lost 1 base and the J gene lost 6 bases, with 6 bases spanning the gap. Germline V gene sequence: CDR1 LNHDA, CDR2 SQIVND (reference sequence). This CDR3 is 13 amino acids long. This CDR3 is CASSIAHPGELFF. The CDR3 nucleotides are TGTGCCAGTAGTATAGCCCATCCCGGGGAGCTGTTTTTT.

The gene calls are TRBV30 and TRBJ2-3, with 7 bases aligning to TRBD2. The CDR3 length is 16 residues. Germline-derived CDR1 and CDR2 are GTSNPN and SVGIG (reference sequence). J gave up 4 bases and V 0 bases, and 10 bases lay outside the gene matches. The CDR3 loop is CAWSVGQAGTPDTQYF. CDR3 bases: TGTGCCTGGAGTGTCGGTCAAGCGGGGACTCCAGATACGCAGTATTTT.